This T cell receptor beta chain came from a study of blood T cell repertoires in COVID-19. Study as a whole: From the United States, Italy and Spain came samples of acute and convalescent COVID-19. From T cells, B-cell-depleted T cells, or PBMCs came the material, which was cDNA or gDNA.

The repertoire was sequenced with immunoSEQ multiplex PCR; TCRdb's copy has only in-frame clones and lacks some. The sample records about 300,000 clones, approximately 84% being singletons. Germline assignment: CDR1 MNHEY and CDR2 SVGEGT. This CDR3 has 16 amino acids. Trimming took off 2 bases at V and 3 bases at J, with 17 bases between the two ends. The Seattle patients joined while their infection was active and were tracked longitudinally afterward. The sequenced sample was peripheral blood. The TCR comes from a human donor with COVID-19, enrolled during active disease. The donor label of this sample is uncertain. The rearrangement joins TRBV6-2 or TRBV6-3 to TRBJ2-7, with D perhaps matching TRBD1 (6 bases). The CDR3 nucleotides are TGTGCCAGCAGTTACGGTATGGGACAATTTATCTACGAGCAGTACTTC. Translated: CASSYGMGQFIYEQYF.